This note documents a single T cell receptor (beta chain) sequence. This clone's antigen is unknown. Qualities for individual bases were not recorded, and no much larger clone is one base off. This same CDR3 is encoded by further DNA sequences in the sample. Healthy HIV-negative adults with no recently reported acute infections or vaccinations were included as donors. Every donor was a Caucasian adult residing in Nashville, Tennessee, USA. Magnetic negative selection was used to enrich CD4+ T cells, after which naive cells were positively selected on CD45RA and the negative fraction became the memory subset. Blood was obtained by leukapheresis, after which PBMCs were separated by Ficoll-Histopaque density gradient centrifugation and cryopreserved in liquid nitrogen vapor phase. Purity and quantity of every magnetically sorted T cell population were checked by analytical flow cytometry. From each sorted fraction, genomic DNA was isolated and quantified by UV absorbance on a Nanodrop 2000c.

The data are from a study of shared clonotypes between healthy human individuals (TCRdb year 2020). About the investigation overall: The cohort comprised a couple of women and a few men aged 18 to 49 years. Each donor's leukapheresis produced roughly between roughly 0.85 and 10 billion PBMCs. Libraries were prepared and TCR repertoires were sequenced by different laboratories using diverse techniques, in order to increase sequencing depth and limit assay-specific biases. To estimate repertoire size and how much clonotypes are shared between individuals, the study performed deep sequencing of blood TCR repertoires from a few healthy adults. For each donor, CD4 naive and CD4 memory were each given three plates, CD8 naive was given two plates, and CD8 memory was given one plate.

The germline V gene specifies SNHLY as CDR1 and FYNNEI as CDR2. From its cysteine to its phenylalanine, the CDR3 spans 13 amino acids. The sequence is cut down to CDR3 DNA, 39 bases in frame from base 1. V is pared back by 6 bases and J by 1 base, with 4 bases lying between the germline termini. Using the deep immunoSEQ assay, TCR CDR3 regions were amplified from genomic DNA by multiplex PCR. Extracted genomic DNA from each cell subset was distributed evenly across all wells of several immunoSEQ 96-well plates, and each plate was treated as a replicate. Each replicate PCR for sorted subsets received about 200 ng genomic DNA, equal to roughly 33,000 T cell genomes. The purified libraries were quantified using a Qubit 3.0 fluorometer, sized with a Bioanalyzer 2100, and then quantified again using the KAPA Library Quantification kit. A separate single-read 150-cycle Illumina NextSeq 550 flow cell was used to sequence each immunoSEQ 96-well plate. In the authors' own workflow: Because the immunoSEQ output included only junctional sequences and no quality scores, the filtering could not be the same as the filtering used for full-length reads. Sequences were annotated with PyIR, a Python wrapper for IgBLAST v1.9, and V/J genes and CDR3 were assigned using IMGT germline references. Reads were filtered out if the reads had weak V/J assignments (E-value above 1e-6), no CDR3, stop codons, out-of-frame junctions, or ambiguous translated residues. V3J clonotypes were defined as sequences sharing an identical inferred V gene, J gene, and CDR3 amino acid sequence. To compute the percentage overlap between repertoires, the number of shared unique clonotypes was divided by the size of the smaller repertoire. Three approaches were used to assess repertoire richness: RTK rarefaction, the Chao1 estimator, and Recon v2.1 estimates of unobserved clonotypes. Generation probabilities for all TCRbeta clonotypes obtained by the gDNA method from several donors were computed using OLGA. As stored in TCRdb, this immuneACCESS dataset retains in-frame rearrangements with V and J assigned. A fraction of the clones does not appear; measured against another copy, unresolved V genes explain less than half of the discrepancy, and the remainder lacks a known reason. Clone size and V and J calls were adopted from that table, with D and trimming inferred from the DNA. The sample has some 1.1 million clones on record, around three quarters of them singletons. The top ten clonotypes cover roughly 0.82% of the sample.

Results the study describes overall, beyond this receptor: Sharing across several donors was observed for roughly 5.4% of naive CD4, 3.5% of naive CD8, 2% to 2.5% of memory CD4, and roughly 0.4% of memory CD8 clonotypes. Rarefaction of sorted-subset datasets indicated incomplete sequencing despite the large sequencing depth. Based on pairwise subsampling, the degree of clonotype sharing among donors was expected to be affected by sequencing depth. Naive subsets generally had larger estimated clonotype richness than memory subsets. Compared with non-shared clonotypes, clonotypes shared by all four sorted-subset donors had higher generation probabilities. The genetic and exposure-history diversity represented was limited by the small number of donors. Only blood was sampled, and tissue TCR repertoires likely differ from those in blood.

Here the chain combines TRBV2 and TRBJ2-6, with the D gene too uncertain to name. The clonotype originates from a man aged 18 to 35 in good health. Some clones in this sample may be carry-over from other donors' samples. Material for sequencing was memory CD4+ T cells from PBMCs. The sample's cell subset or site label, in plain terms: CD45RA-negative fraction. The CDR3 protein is CASRSSGANVLTF. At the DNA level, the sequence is TGTGCCAGCAGGAGTTCTGGGGCCAACGTCCTGACTTTC.